The rows below give T cell receptor beta chains drawn from one sample of a study of T cell repertoires in cytomegalovirus infection. Each CDR3 protein is one row after TCRdb ran MiXCR on the reads. The data contain 290,000 or so distinct CDR3 sequences, about a quarter of them seen just once; the ten biggest clones take up approximately 15%. Sequencing used PBMCs. The receptors were sampled from a human donor in good health (CMV status not recorded). Some clones in this sample may be carry-over from other donors' samples. Both conserved end residues are part of each CDR3. Fields, in order: V gene, D gene, CDR3 length, clone size, J gene, CDR3 protein, CDR3 DNA. The D gene is left open where the match is weak. Clone size is shown for a subset of rows, as once, few, many or a class of expanded clone.

TRBV7-2	TRBD1	14	few	TRBJ1-2	CASSLRRQGLGYTF	TGTGCCAGCAGCTTGAGAAGACAGGGGTTAGGCTACACCTTC
TRBV2	.	12	few	TRBJ2-5	CASSPSGETQYF	TGTGCCAGCAGTCCCTCGGGAGAGACCCAGTACTTC
TRBV7-9	.	15	.	TRBJ2-1	CASSLGRTGYNEQFF	TGTGCCAGCAGCTTGGGAAGGACCGGCTACAATGAGCAGTTCTTC
TRBV28	.	16	few	TRBJ1-5	CASSRTGRLSNQPQHF	TGTGCCAGCAGTAGAACGGGACGCCTATCCAATCAGCCCCAGCATTTT
TRBV7-2	.	17	many	TRBJ2-2	CASSLGPRQFGTGELFF	TGTGCCAGCAGCTTAGGTCCCCGACAGTTTGGGACCGGGGAGCTGTTTTTT
TRBV7-2	TRBD2	16	many	TRBJ2-5	CASSLMGPSGKETQYF	TGTGCCAGCAGCTTAATGGGACCTAGCGGCAAAGAGACCCAGTACTTC
TRBV6-1	TRBD1	15	.	TRBJ2-1	CASSPGTGATNEQFF	TGTGCCAGCAGTCCCGGGACAGGGGCTACAAATGAGCAGTTCTTC
TRBV6-2/TRBV6-3	.	14	.	TRBJ1-4	CASSPIRTGEKLFF	TGTGCCAGCAGTCCAATCCGGACGGGTGAAAAACTGTTTTTT
TRBV6-6	TRBD1	14	few	TRBJ1-5	CASSRGQSNQPQHF	TGTGCCAGCAGCAGGGGACAGAGCAATCAGCCCCAGCATTTT
TRBV10-3	TRBD1	15	.	TRBJ2-1	CASFSGTGFYNEQFF	TGTGCCAGCTTCTCCGGGACAGGGTTCTACAATGAGCAGTTCTTC
TRBV19	TRBD2	16	few	TRBJ2-7	CASSPLGTSGMREQYF	TGTGCCAGTAGCCCGTTAGGGACTAGCGGGATGCGTGAGCAGTACTTC
TRBV7-2	TRBD2	17	.	TRBJ2-1	CASSPLGLAGVGNEQFF	TGTGCCAGCAGCCCCCTAGGACTAGCGGGAGTGGGAAATGAGCAGTTCTTC
TRBV6-2/TRBV6-3	TRBD1	14	.	TRBJ2-1	CASRPGTGSNEQFF	TGTGCCAGCAGACCCGGGACAGGGAGCAATGAGCAGTTCTTC
TRBV24-1	TRBD1	15	.	TRBJ2-3	CATSEDRGGTDTQYF	TGTGCCACCAGCGAGGACAGGGGAGGCACAGATACGCAGTATTTT
TRBV5-1	TRBD1	16	many	TRBJ2-3	CASSGQGSLSTDTQYF	TGCGCCAGCAGCGGACAGGGATCCCTTAGCACAGATACGCAGTATTTT
TRBV2	TRBD2	13	few	TRBJ2-1	CASSRDYNNEQFF	TGTGCCAGCAGCCGGGACTACAACAATGAGCAGTTCTTC
TRBV7-2	.	12	many	TRBJ1-1	CASSLFRTEAFF	TGTGCCAGCAGCTTATTCCGTACTGAAGCTTTCTTT